This TCR beta chain derives from a study of shared clonotypes between healthy human individuals (dated by TCRdb to 2018 to 2020). A note on the overall study: The cohort comprised two women and three men aged 18 to 49 years. Libraries were prepared and TCR repertoires were sequenced by different laboratories using diverse techniques, in order to increase sequencing depth and limit assay-specific biases. Between about 0.8 and 9 billion PBMCs per donor were obtained by leukapheresis. For each donor, CD4 naive and CD4 memory were each run on three plates, CD8 naive on two plates, and CD8 memory on one plate. Blood TCR repertoires of five healthy adults were deeply sequenced to estimate repertoire size and the extent of clonotype sharing between individuals. Study-level results and caveats: Because the study included only a small number of donors, the genetic and exposure-history diversity represented was limited. Higher generation probabilities were observed for clonotypes shared by all four sorted-subset donors than for non-shared clonotypes. Naive subsets generally had larger estimated clonotype richness than memory subsets did. Pairwise subsampling indicated that sequencing depth was expected to affect the degree of clonotype sharing among donors. Incomplete sequencing was indicated by rarefaction of sorted-subset datasets, despite the large sequencing depth. Sampling was restricted to blood, and TCR repertoires in tissues likely differ from the TCR repertoires found in blood. Across a few donors, roughly 5.4% of naive CD4, approximately 4% of naive CD8, about 2.3% of memory CD4, and under 0.45% of memory CD8 clonotypes were shared.

V is cut by 6 bases and J by 6 bases, and the space between the germline ends is 18 bases. The CDR3 numbers 15 residues from cysteine through phenylalanine. CDR3 DNA only is kept here, 45 bases in frame from base 1. CDR1 and CDR2 are drawn from the germline V gene: MNHEY, SVGAGI. About this clone itself: The antigen it recognizes is unknown. No much larger clone is present one base from it, and per-base qualities are unavailable.

Using the deep immunoSEQ assay, TCR CDR3 regions were amplified from genomic DNA by multiplex PCR. For each cell subset, the extracted genomic DNA was distributed evenly across all wells of several immunoSEQ 96-well plates, and each plate served as one replicate. For sorted subsets, around 200 ng genomic DNA, equal to 30,000 or so T cell genomes, was loaded into each replicate PCR. Purified libraries were quantified with a Qubit 3.0 fluorometer, sized on a Bioanalyzer 2100, and re-quantified with the KAPA Library Quantification kit. Every immunoSEQ 96-well plate was sequenced on a dedicated single-read 150-cycle Illumina NextSeq 550 flow cell. Under the source paper's analysis protocol: Because the immunoSEQ output held only junctional sequences and lacked quality scores, the filtering could not match the filtering applied to full-length reads. To assign V/J genes and CDR3, sequences were annotated against IMGT germline references using PyIR, a Python wrapper for IgBLAST v1.9. Reads were removed for weak V/J assignments (E-value above 1e-6), missing CDR3, stop codons, out-of-frame junctions, or ambiguous translated residues. V3J clonotypes were defined by identical inferred V gene, J gene, and CDR3 amino acid sequence. Percentage overlap between repertoires was computed as shared unique clonotypes divided by the size of the smaller repertoire. RTK rarefaction, the Chao1 estimator, and Recon v2.1 estimates of unobserved clonotypes were used to assess repertoire richness. OLGA was used to compute generation probabilities for all TCRbeta clonotypes that the gDNA method yielded from a handful of donors. Held by TCRdb, this immuneACCESS table contains in-frame sequences only and omits some clones. Under half of the omission traces to an unresolved V gene where checked; the cause of the rest is unknown. Clonal size and the V and J genes are those of that table, whereas D and trimming came from the DNA. The sample has under 2,500,000 clones on record, roughly 95% of them singletons. Roughly 0.13% of the sample belongs to the ten largest clones.

The donors were healthy, HIV-negative adults with no recently reported acute infections or vaccinations. Only Caucasian adults living in Nashville, Tennessee, USA were represented among the donors. Magnetic negative selection was used to enrich CD4+ T cells, after which naive cells were positively selected on CD45RA and the negative fraction became the memory subset. After blood collection by leukapheresis, PBMCs were isolated using Ficoll-Histopaque density gradient centrifugation and then cryopreserved in the vapor phase of liquid nitrogen. Analytical flow cytometry was used to check the purity and quantity of every magnetically sorted T cell population. Genomic DNA was isolated from each sorted fraction and quantified by UV absorbance on a Nanodrop 2000c.

Input material: naive CD4+ T cells sorted from blood. The cell subset or site label here, explained by the study, means: CD45RA+ positively selected. The sequence links TRBV6-5 to TRBJ2-1, with the D gene tentatively TRBD1 or TRBD2, based on 5 matching bases in each. The TCR was taken from a man between 18 and 35 years old in good health. The CDR3 protein: CASRRGTPASNEQFF. Read as DNA, the sequence is TGTGCCAGCAGGAGGGGTACACCGGCCTCCAATGAGCAGTTCTTC.